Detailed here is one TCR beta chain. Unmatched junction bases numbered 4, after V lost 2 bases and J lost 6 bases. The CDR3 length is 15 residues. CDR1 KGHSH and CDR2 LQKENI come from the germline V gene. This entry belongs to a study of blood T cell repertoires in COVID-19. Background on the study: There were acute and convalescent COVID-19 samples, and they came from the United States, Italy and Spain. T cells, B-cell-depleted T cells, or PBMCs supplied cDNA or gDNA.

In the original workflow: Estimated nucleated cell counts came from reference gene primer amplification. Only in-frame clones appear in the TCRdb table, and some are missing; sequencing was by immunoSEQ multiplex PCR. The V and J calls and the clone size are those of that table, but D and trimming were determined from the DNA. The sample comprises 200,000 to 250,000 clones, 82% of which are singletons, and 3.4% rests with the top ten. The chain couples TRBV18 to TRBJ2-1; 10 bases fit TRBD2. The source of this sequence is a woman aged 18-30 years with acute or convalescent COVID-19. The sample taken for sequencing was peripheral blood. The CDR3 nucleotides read TGTGCCAGCTCACCAAGGCTAGCGGGAGCCAATGAGCAGTTCTTC. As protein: CASSPRLAGANEQFF.